Below, one T cell receptor beta chain is given with its context. The trim removed 4 bases at V and 5 bases at J, leaving 13 bases unmatched. Per the germline V gene, CDR1 is SGHNT and CDR2 is YENEEA. The CDR3 consists of 16 residues. Assay: immunoSEQ multiplex PCR; the TCRdb copy retains only in-frame clones and omits some. The sample shows about 22,000 clones, about 80% of them seen only once. This entry is derived from a study of control samples from healthy donors and cancer patients. The chain combines TRBV11-3 with TRBJ1-2; 7 nucleotides line up with TRBD1. Sequenced sample: PBMCs. The receptor comes from a man aged 55-75 years with head and neck cancer. DNA for the CDR3: TGTGCCAGCAGCTCGGGTCGACAGGGTTCCCTTTATGGCTACACCTTC. It translates to CASSSGRQGSLYGYTF.